This T cell receptor beta chain was observed in a study of T cells in Graves' hyperthyroidism and ophthalmopathy. This clonotype was counted at least ten times. Researchers amplified the TCR beta CDR3 regions from RNA transcripts. When the TCR CDR3 underwent first-round RT-PCR, the HTBI primer set was used. MiXCR was run by TCRdb on the multiplex PCR reads, yielding one entry per CDR3 protein. This table has around 580,000 distinct CDR3 sequences, roughly 46% appearing once. The V end lost 0 bases, the J end lost 8 bases, and 9 bases lay between the germline ends. The germline V gene encodes CDR1 SGDLS and CDR2 YYNGEE. The CDR3 has 12 residues.

The sample was peripheral blood or thyroid tissue (not recorded which). The rearrangement uses TRBV9 and TRBJ2-7; D is perhaps TRBD2 (5 bases). This clonotype was obtained from a woman under 30 with Graves' hyperthyroidism. The CDR3 spells CASSVGAGKQYF. For the CDR3, the DNA is TGTGCCAGCAGCGTAGGGGCCGGGAAGCAGTACTTC. The full variable domain, its missing parts supplied by reference TRBV9 and TRBJ2-7, is DSGVTQTPKHLITATGQRVTLRCSPRSGDLSVYWYQQSLDQGLQFLIQYYNGEERAKGNILERFSAQQFPDLHSELNLSSLELGDSALYFCASSVGAGKQYFGPGTRLTVT.